There are a few counts of the clone carrying this T cell receptor beta chain. Its cognate antigen is unknown. This entry is derived from a study of identical twins. TCRdb fed the 5' RACE reads into MiXCR, producing one record per CDR3 protein. The sample shows 550,000 to 700,000 distinct CDR3 sequences, 9.6% of them seen only once. Points from the study as a whole: Insertion counts were lower in abundant cord blood beta clonotypes, a trend that memory repertoires did not show. Where out-of-frame alpha sequences were twin-shared, they showed excess low generation probability.

Trimming left V 6 bases short and J 2 bases short, with 15 bases between. CDR3 length: 15 amino acids. In addition, the sample was reused for a study of yellow fever vaccine responses in identical twins.

The sequenced sample consisted of PBMCs. The TCR sequence derives from a young woman in good health. The chain combines TRBV12-3 or TRBV12-4 with TRBJ2-3; D is unclear. For the CDR3, the DNA is TGTGCCAGCAGCTCAACTCCCCCAGCCACAGATACGCAGTATTTT. This gives the protein CASSSTPPATDTQYF.